The 9 T cell receptor beta chains below all came from one sample that was sequenced in a study of radiotherapy plus CTLA-4 blockade in lung cancer. The protocol was immunoSEQ multiplex PCR, while the TCRdb copy is restricted to in-frame clones and leaves out a portion. The data show about 87,000 clones, about 88% seen once. This material consisted of peripheral blood, taken from a patient treated with radiotherapy plus ipilimumab. The receptors shown here come from a human donor with non-small cell lung cancer that progressed on radiotherapy plus ipilimumab.

This chain connects TRBV29-1 to TRBJ2-3; 11 bases are shared with TRBD2. The germline CDR1 and CDR2 sequences are SQVTM and ANQGSEA. The trim removed 2 bases at V and 11 bases at J, leaving 15 bases unmatched. The CDR3 has 16 residues. The CDR3 nucleotides are TGCAGCGTTGAATATCCTAGCGGGGGGCCCCCCATGTTGCAGTATTTT. Translated: CSVEYPSGGPPMLQYF.

The chain is built from TRBV7-9 and TRBJ2-7; D is ambiguous. V was clipped by 1 base and J by 9 bases, with 10 bases between them. The germline V gene encodes CDR1 SEHNR and CDR2 FQNEAQ (reference sequence). The CDR3 sequence is 12 residues long. CDR3 residues: CASSLDRARQYF. In DNA form, the CDR3 reads TGTGCCAGCAGCTTAGACCGGGCCAGGCAGTACTTC.

This clone has a single count. This chain's CDR3 is CASSFGGQGNTIYF. The CDR3 nucleotides read TGTGCCAGCAGCTTTGGGGGGCAAGGAAACACCATATATTTT. The chain carries TRBV5-5 and TRBJ1-3, with a possible D match to TRBD1 (6 bases). The V end was cut by 2 bases, the J end by 4 bases, with 10 bases between. The CDR3 has 14 residues. Looked up from germline, CDR1 is SGHKS and CDR2 is YYEKEE (reference sequence).

This clone was recorded once. The chain is built from TRBV6-6 and TRBJ1-2, with unresolved D. CDR1 is MNHNY and CDR2 is SVGAGI in the germline V gene (reference sequence). V lost 7 bases and J lost 5, with 20 bases in between. This CDR3 is built from 15 residues. CDR3 in DNA: TGTGCCAGCACTACTCTTAGGGCTGTTCGTTATGGCTACACCTTC. This codes for CASTTLRAVRYGYTF.

The chain carries TRBV7-2 and TRBJ1-1, with TRBD1 as a possible D gene (6 bases). Germline CDR1 and CDR2: SGHTA and FQGNSA. The CDR3 contains 15 residues. Trimming cost V 3 bases and J 5 bases, with 16 bases left between them. CDR3 sequence reads: CASSFRDTGRTEAFF. CDR3 coding DNA: TGTGCCAGCAGCTTCCGGGACACCGGACGAACTGAAGCTTTCTTT.

The chain links TRBV11-2 to TRBJ1-1; D is possibly TRBD1 (5 bases). This CDR3 is 15 amino acids long. V was trimmed by 4 bases and J by 0 bases, leaving 12 bases between them. Looked up from germline, CDR1 is SGHAT and CDR2 is FQNNGV. The CDR3 sequence is CASSYSGTVNTEAFF. The CDR3 nucleotides read TGTGCCAGCAGCTACTCCGGGACGGTGAACACTGAAGCTTTCTTT.

This clone was counted a few times. The chain uses TRBV30 and TRBJ1-2; 8 nucleotides match TRBD1. This CDR3 has 13 amino acids. V shed 5 bases and J 6 bases; nucleotides not matched to a gene: 8. Germline V CDR1 and CDR2: GTSNPN, SVGIG (reference sequence). CDR3 sequence reads: CAWLRTGTDGYTF. DNA of the CDR3: TGTGCCTGGTTGAGGACAGGGACCGATGGCTACACCTTC.

V gene TRBV15 combines with J gene TRBJ1-3; a possible D gene is TRBD1 (5 bases). CDR1 is LNHNV, CDR2 YYDKDF, per germline (reference sequence). This CDR3 is built from 14 residues. The V gene lost 4 bases and the J gene lost 4 bases, with 11 bases spanning the gap. Here the CDR3 DNA reads TGTGCCACCAGCATTCAGGGTCCCGGAAACACCATATATTTT. It specifies CATSIQGPGNTIYF.

CDR3 nucleotides: TGTGCCACCAGCAGGGCCGGGCAGGGGCTATTTCTAGCCAAAAACATTCAGTACTTC. This gives the protein CATSRAGQGLFLAKNIQYF. This chain links TRBV15 with TRBJ2-4; a weak D match, TRBD1 (6 bases). Germline CDR1 is LNHNV and CDR2 is YYDKDF (reference sequence). CDR3 length equals 19 residues. Trimming cost V 3 bases and J 0 bases, with 21 bases left between them. The full variable domain, with the rest looked up from reference TRBV15 and TRBJ2-4, is DAMVIQNPRYQVTQFGKPVTLSCSQTLNHNVMYWYQQKSSQAPKLLFHYYDKDFNNEADTPDNFQSRRPNTSFCFLDIRSPGLGDTAMYLCATSRAGQGLFLAKNIQYFGAGTRLSVL.